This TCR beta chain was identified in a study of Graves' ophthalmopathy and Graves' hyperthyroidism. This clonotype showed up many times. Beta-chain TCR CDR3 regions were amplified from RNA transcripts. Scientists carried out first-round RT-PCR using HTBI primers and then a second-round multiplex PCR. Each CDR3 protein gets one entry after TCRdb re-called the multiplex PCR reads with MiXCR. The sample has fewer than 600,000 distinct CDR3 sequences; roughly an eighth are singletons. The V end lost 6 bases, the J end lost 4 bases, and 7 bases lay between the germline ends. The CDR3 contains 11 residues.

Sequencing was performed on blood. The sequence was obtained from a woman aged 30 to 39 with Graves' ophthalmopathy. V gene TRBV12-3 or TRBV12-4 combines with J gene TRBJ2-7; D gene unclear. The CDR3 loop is CASSATYEQYF. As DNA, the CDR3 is TGTGCCAGCAGCGCCACGTACGAGCAGTACTTC.